The rows below give T cell receptor beta chains drawn from one sample of a study of Graves' ophthalmopathy and Graves' hyperthyroidism. Each CDR3 protein gets one entry after TCRdb re-called the multiplex PCR reads with MiXCR. The sample yields about 620,000 distinct CDR3 sequences, 22% seen once. Sequencing was done on a sample of peripheral blood. These receptors were collected from a woman younger than 30 with stable Graves' hyperthyroidism. Some clones in this sample may be carry-over from other donors' samples. Both conserved end residues are part of each CDR3. D genes are given only for firm matches. Clone size is stated in some rows and not others, as once, few, many or a class when expanded.

clone_size j_call v_call d_call cdr3_aa cdr3_nt
NA TRBJ1-5 TRBV20-1 NA CSAQTGLGNQPQHF TGCAGTGCCCAAACAGGGTTGGGCAATCAGCCCCAGCATTTT
many TRBJ1-6 TRBV2 NA CASSFTDPHNSPLHF TGTGCCAGCAGTTTCACCGATCCCCATAATTCACCCCTCCACTTT
many TRBJ2-7 TRBV12-3/TRBV12-4 NA CASSLVRSAYEQYF TGTGCCAGCAGTTTAGTCAGGTCCGCCTACGAGCAGTACTTC
NA TRBJ1-1 TRBV28 NA CASSFADGNLNTEAFF TGTGCCAGCAGTTTTGCGGACGGAAATTTGAACACTGAAGCTTTCTTT
NA TRBJ2-2 TRBV9 NA CASSVEGITGELFF TGTGCCAGCAGCGTAGAGGGAATCACCGGGGAGCTGTTTTTT
few TRBJ1-1 TRBV7-2 NA CASSQNLVGTEAFF TGTGCCAGCAGTCAGAATTTGGTTGGCACTGAAGCTTTCTTT
many TRBJ1-2 TRBV12-3/TRBV12-4 TRBD1 CASTLQGGSYGYTF TGTGCCAGCACTCTCCAGGGGGGGTCGTATGGCTACACCTTC
many TRBJ2-2 TRBV11-3 NA CASSSRDGYLIGELFF TGTGCCAGCAGCTCCCGGGACGGGTACCTAATCGGGGAGCTGTTTTTT
many TRBJ1-1 TRBV7-3 NA CASRLDTTEAFF TGTGCCAGCCGCTTGGACACCACTGAAGCTTTCTTT
few TRBJ2-4 TRBV30 TRBD1 CAWQQGSAKNIQYF TGTGCCTGGCAACAGGGGTCCGCCAAAAACATTCAGTACTTC
many TRBJ1-5 TRBV12-3/TRBV12-4 NA CASSNLLNQPQHF TGTGCCAGCTCAAACCTGCTTAATCAGCCCCAGCATTTT
many TRBJ1-6 TRBV11-2 NA CASSFGPSPLHF TGTGCCAGCAGCTTTGGCCCCTCACCCCTCCACTTT
NA TRBJ1-3 TRBV19 NA CASSIDPSSGNTIYF TGTGCCAGTAGTATCGACCCCAGCTCTGGAAACACCATATATTTT
many TRBJ1-5 TRBV27 TRBD1 CASSPTGTGGNQPQHF TGTGCCAGCAGTCCAACCGGGACAGGGGGCAATCAGCCCCAGCATTTT
NA TRBJ1-2 TRBV20-1 TRBD1 CSAPDQGGDYGYTF TGCAGTGCTCCAGATCAGGGGGGGGACTATGGCTACACCTTC
many TRBJ1-2 TRBV12-3/TRBV12-4 NA CASSFDVNYGYTF TGTGCCAGCAGTTTTGATGTTAACTATGGCTACACCTTC
NA TRBJ1-2 TRBV9 NA CASSGGPLTGYTF TGTGCCAGCAGCGGAGGACCCCTAACAGGGTACACCTTC
NA TRBJ1-2 TRBV7-9 NA CASSLALGGYGYTF TGTGCCAGCAGCTTAGCTTTGGGGGGCTATGGCTACACCTTC
many TRBJ2-7 TRBV9 NA CASSAWDNSYEQYF TGTGCCAGCAGCGCATGGGACAACTCCTACGAGCAGTACTTC
few TRBJ2-7 TRBV27 NA CASSSTRQDEQYF TGTGCCAGCAGTTCAACCCGACAGGACGAGCAGTACTTC
NA TRBJ1-1 TRBV6-1 NA CASSGNRRGTEAFF TGTGCCAGCAGTGGTAATAGAAGGGGCACTGAAGCTTTCTTT
few TRBJ2-5 TRBV6-5 TRBD2 CASSYGLAVRETQYF TGTGCCAGCAGTTACGGGCTAGCGGTTAGGGAGACCCAGTACTTC
many TRBJ2-7 TRBV11-1 NA CASSDRKPDSSYEQYF TGTGCCAGCAGCGACCGAAAACCAGATAGCTCCTACGAGCAGTACTTC
NA TRBJ1-2 TRBV28 NA CASSFIGEGEDGYTF TGTGCCAGCAGTTTTATTGGGGAAGGGGAGGATGGCTACACCTTC
NA TRBJ1-1 TRBV12-3/TRBV12-4 TRBD1 CASSSLTGLDVFTEAFF TGTGCCAGCAGTTCATTGACAGGGTTAGACGTCTTCACTGAAGCTTTCTTT
few TRBJ2-7 TRBV28 TRBD2 CASRRGLAGVYEQYF TGTGCCAGCAGAAGAGGACTAGCGGGGGTCTACGAGCAGTACTTC
many TRBJ1-2 TRBV27 NA CASSPQGTHGYTF TGTGCCAGCAGCCCCCAAGGGACGCACGGCTACACCTTC
many TRBJ2-7 TRBV6-2/TRBV6-3 NA CASSSHGGEQYF TGTGCCAGCAGTTCCCACGGGGGAGAGCAGTACTTC
many TRBJ2-7 TRBV6-2/TRBV6-3 NA CASGDPPGEQYF TGTGCCAGCGGGGACCCTCCCGGCGAGCAGTACTTC
few TRBJ2-2 TRBV5-1 TRBD2 CASSGLAGGTGELFF TGCGCCAGCAGCGGACTAGCGGGGGGCACCGGGGAGCTGTTTTTT
many TRBJ2-5 TRBV20-1 NA CSATASGQETQYF TGCAGTGCTACGGCTTCTGGTCAAGAGACCCAGTACTTC
many TRBJ2-7 TRBV20-1 TRBD1 CSGGQSYEQYF TGCAGTGGGGGACAGTCCTACGAGCAGTACTTC
NA TRBJ1-6 TRBV7-2 NA CASSNRAVNSPLHF TGTGCCAGCAGTAATAGGGCAGTGAATTCACCCCTCCACTTT
few TRBJ1-2 TRBV20-1 NA CSASVGYTF TGCAGTGCTAGCGTTGGCTACACCTTC
few TRBJ2-7 TRBV20-1 NA CSASGQRGAYEQYF TGCAGTGCTAGCGGTCAACGAGGGGCCTACGAGCAGTACTTC
many TRBJ1-2 TRBV28 NA CASSPSGSSYGYTF TGTGCCAGCAGTCCCTCGGGATCGAGCTATGGCTACACCTTC
many TRBJ2-2 TRBV12-3/TRBV12-4 TRBD1 CASSLLYNQQGDTGELFF TGTGCCAGCAGTTTACTCTATAATCAGCAGGGGGACACCGGGGAGCTGTTTTTT
many TRBJ1-1 TRBV9 NA CASSKENTEAFF TGTGCCAGCAGCAAAGAGAACACTGAAGCTTTCTTT
NA TRBJ2-7 TRBV11-2 TRBD2 CASSLVGTSGDSYEQYF TGTGCCAGCAGCTTAGTTGGGACTAGCGGGGATTCGTACGAGCAGTACTTC
few TRBJ2-5 TRBV12-3/TRBV12-4 TRBD2 CASRGSGGSQETQYF TGTGCCAGCAGGGGTAGCGGGGGCTCCCAAGAGACCCAGTACTTC
many TRBJ2-7 TRBV20-1 NA CSARETGFYEQYF TGCAGTGCTCGGGAAACAGGGTTTTACGAGCAGTACTTC
once TRBJ1-2 TRBV28 TRBD1 CASSLPTGIDGYTF TGTGCCAGCAGCTTGCCGACAGGGATAGATGGCTACACCTTC
many TRBJ1-1 TRBV12-3/TRBV12-4 NA CASTFGDTEAFF TGTGCCAGCACCTTCGGGGACACTGAAGCTTTCTTT
NA TRBJ2-5 TRBV18 TRBD1 CASSQYRGQETQYF TGTGCCAGCTCACAATACAGGGGCCAAGAGACCCAGTACTTC
many TRBJ1-5 TRBV19 NA CASSTPRDGHSNQPQHF TGTGCCAGTAGTACGCCACGGGACGGACATAGCAATCAGCCCCAGCATTTT
many TRBJ1-5 TRBV14 NA CASSPGGANGQPQHF TGTGCCAGCAGCCCCGGTGGGGCCAACGGGCAGCCCCAGCATTTT
many TRBJ1-2 TRBV7-9 NA CASSSHRDDYGYTF TGTGCCAGCAGCTCGCACAGGGACGACTATGGCTACACCTTC
once TRBJ2-7 TRBV6-1 NA CASNLRITGRGSEQYF TGTGCCAGCAACCTCAGGATCACGGGACGGGGATCCGAGCAGTACTTC
many TRBJ1-5 TRBV7-8 NA CASSPSLVRSNQPQHF TGTGCCAGCAGCCCGAGTTTAGTCCGGAGCAATCAGCCCCAGCATTTT
many TRBJ1-1 TRBV12-3/TRBV12-4 NA CASNKQGFSEAFF TGTGCCAGCAACAAACAGGGCTTCTCTGAAGCTTTCTTT
many TRBJ2-5 TRBV12-3/TRBV12-4 NA CASRPTSWETQYF TGTGCCAGCAGACCAACAAGTTGGGAGACCCAGTACTTC
NA TRBJ2-2 TRBV18 NA CASSPSVNTGELFF TGTGCCAGCTCACCATCGGTGAACACCGGGGAGCTGTTTTTT
many TRBJ1-5 TRBV30 NA CACSPYAALSNQPQHF TGTGCCTGCTCCCCGTACGCGGCATTGAGCAATCAGCCCCAGCATTTT
many TRBJ1-1 TRBV6-2/TRBV6-3 NA CASSTVGRNTEAFF TGTGCCAGCAGTACCGTGGGAAGGAACACTGAAGCTTTCTTT
few TRBJ2-7 TRBV3-1 NA CASSPGTAFYEQYF TGTGCCAGCAGCCCCGGGACGGCCTTCTACGAGCAGTACTTC
NA TRBJ2-7 TRBV2 NA CATRSTRAGEQYF TGTGCCACTCGATCGACCAGGGCCGGCGAGCAGTACTTC
NA TRBJ2-7 TRBV7-2 NA CASTRPSDEQYF TGTGCCAGCACCCGTCCTTCAGACGAGCAGTACTTC
many TRBJ1-1 TRBV7-9 NA CASSSIQGTGEAFF TGTGCCAGCAGCTCAATTCAGGGCACAGGGGAAGCTTTCTTT